What follows is one T cell receptor beta chain and its context. These data are taken from a study of blood T cell repertoires in COVID-19. Study-level information: Sources were T cells, B-cell-depleted T cells, or PBMCs; the material itself was cDNA or gDNA.

Unmatched junction bases numbered 9, after V lost 4 bases and J lost 8 bases. Germline loops: CDR1 LGHDT, CDR2 YNNKEL (reference sequence). This CDR3 comprises 15 residues. This table comes from immunoSEQ multiplex PCR, and its TCRdb copy is limited to in-frame clones, with some not included. This repertoire shows about 190,000 clones, about four fifths found once; its top ten account for roughly 6.7%. The TCR sequence derives from a man aged 60 to 75 with acute or convalescent COVID-19. The chain uses TRBV3-1 (or the pseudogene TRBV3-2) and TRBJ2-2, with 8 bases lining up with TRBD2. Sequenced input: peripheral blood. The DNA for the CDR3 is TGTGCCAGCAGCCCTTTAACTAGCGGAGCGGGGGAGCTGTTTTTT. Its protein is CASSPLTSGAGELFF.